Sequencing of this T cell receptor (beta chain) was carried out in a study of blood T cell repertoires in COVID-19. About the research overall: Researchers got acute and convalescent COVID-19 samples from the United States, Italy and Spain. PBMCs, B-cell-depleted T cells, or T cells were the source of the cDNA or gDNA that made up the material.

The germline gives CDR1 SGHNT, CDR2 YYREEE (reference sequence). The CDR3 has 13 residues. Trimming removed 3 bases from V and 5 bases from J, with 11 bases in between. Seattle-derived patients entered the study during active infection and were followed longitudinally. In the authors' methods: Estimation of nucleated cell counts relied on the amplification of reference gene primers. Only in-frame clones appear in the TCRdb table, and some are missing; sequencing was by immunoSEQ multiplex PCR. Clonal size and the V and J genes are those of that table, whereas D and trimming came from the DNA. Here the sample spans around 76,000 clones, approximately 80% being singletons.

This rearrangement joins TRBV5-4 to TRBJ2-5; D possibly corresponds to TRBD2 (6 bases). This clonotype was obtained from a man aged 25-40 years with COVID-19, enrolled during active disease. Source material: peripheral blood. This CDR3 is CASSSRGTETQYF. The CDR3 DNA reads as TGTGCCAGCAGCTCCCGCGGGACGGAGACCCAGTACTTC.